The 5 T cell receptor beta chains below all came from one sample that was sequenced in a study of OX40 agonist ivuxolimab in advanced cancers. Produced via immunoSEQ multiplex PCR; TCRdb's table is partial and in-frame only. This sample has approximately 13,000 clones; about 70% occur once, and the top ten carry about 17%. Sequencing was performed on CD4+ or CD8+ T cells sorted from blood, taken in a trial of the OX40 agonist ivuxolimab. The receptor set was obtained from an adult with an advanced solid tumor such as melanoma, head and neck, liver or kidney cancer.

The J gene is TRBJ2-5, the V gene TRBV11-2; 9 positions agree with TRBD1. The J call may be incorrect, as the DNA end agrees better with TRBJ2-7. The CDR3 length is 18 residues. The germline V gene encodes CDR1 SGHAT and CDR2 FQNNGV. The CDR3 DNA reads as TGTGCCAGCAGCTTAGGACCCCCGGGACAGGGATACTCCTACGAGCAGTACTTC. Protein product: CASSLGPPGQGYSYEQYF.

The chain uses TRBV9 and TRBJ2-7, with TRBD1 matching over 7 bases. The germline V gene encodes CDR1 SGDLS and CDR2 YYNGEE. The CDR3 has 13 residues. The V and J ends lost 3 bases and 3 bases, in that order; junction bases with no gene match: 3. CDR3 region: CASSAGTDYEQYF. In DNA, the CDR3 is TGTGCCAGCAGCGCCGGGACAGACTACGAGCAGTACTTC.

The V gene is TRBV29-1, the J gene TRBJ2-3, with a possible D match to TRBD1 (7 bases). There are 15 residues in the CDR3. With 7 bases removed from V and 4 bases from J, the gap between germline ends came to 21 bases. Germline loops: CDR1 SQVTM, CDR2 ANQGSEA. CDR3 bases: TGCAGCGCCAACTCCCCAGGGGGGCCCCCAGATACGCAGTATTTT. Translated: CSANSPGGPPDTQYF.

This clone came up a few times. The chain couples TRBV2 to TRBJ2-3; D is unclear. Trimming left V 4 bases short and J 2 bases short, with 7 bases between. This CDR3 comprises 13 residues. Germline V gives CDR1 SNHLY, CDR2 FYNNEI. CDR3 protein: CASSALLTDTQYF. For the CDR3, the DNA is TGTGCCAGCAGTGCTTTGCTCACAGATACGCAGTATTTT.

V usage is TRBV9 and J usage is TRBJ2-2, with D perhaps TRBD2 (5 bases). The V end was cut by 3 bases, the J end by 3 bases, with 18 bases between. The CDR3 has 17 amino acids. Germline CDR1 is SGDLS and CDR2 is YYNGEE. CDR3 DNA sequence: TGTGCCAGCAGCGGGACTGGTGAAGGTTTGTACACCGGGGAGCTGTTTTTT. Its translation is CASSGTGEGLYTGELFF.